Listed here is a single T cell receptor (beta chain). The use of a sample-barcoded 5' primer and a J-beta primer mix characterized a second PCR of roughly 7 to 11 cycles. TCRdb re-called the 5' RACE reads with MiXCR, one entry per CDR3 protein. The sample comprises 700,000 or so distinct CDR3 sequences, about a fifth of which are singletons, and about 20% rests with the top ten. These data come from a study of blood T cells in healthy people across ages. PBMCs, at least 6 million per sample, were isolated. CDR3 length: 18 amino acids. Per the germline V gene, CDR1 is LGHDT and CDR2 is YNNKEL (reference sequence). Trimming took off 2 bases at V and 4 bases at J, with 23 bases between the two ends.

This sequence originates from a man between 65 and 80 years old in good health. Sequenced material: blood. The chain employs TRBV3-1 and TRBJ1-1; the D gene is possibly TRBD1 (6 bases). DNA for the CDR3: TGTGCCAGCAGCCAATCCCCTAGGAGTCGGGGGCCTGGCACTGAAGCTTTCTTT. Protein product: CASSQSPRSRGPGTEAFF.